Each of the 29 T cell receptor beta chains below was sequenced from the same sample in a study of T-cell reconstitution after alpha-beta-depleted transplantation in children (TCRdb year 2016). Library generation was performed with PCR. Sequencing used an Illumina HiSeq 2500. Molecular barcoding was employed in the preparation of TCR libraries, with unique molecular identifiers being used to normalize TCRbeta repertoire quantification. TCRdb took the public reads, trimmed them with fastp at Q25, ran MiXCR for clone calling and kept in-frame beta chains. Every distinct CDR3 protein forms one entry, paired with its most common genes and DNA. The sample data list just over 350,000 distinct CDR3 sequences, and roughly 15% of these were observed just once. The top ten constitute about 4% of the sample. The starting material was PBMCs, obtained from the stem cell graft. These receptors all stem from a human donor who donated a stem cell graft to a child with Fanconi anemia.

This clonotype was picked up a small number of times. The CDR3 nucleotides are TGTGCCTGGACCTCTTGGGCGAACACTGAAGCTTTCTTT. Translation: CAWTSWANTEAFF. The chain carries TRBV30 and TRBJ1-1; D call uncertain. Trimming removed 4 bases from V and 1 base from J, with 10 bases in between. Germline CDR1 and CDR2: GTSNPN and SVGIG (reference sequence). The CDR3 is made up of 13 amino acids.

This clonotype has just a few counts. V gene TRBV19 combines with J gene TRBJ2-6, with TRBD2 matching over 7 bases. This CDR3 has 16 amino acids. Germline CDR1 is LNHDA and CDR2 is SQIVND (reference sequence). J gave up 2 bases and V 4 bases, and 5 bases lay outside the gene matches. The CDR3 bases are TGTGCCAGTAGTAGGGGGGGGATTACTGGGGCCAACGTCCTGACTTTC. Translated, it gives CASSRGGITGANVLTF.

This clonotype was seen a few times. V usage is TRBV7-2 and J usage is TRBJ2-3; D possibly corresponds to TRBD1 (5 bases). In germline, CDR1 is SGHTA, CDR2 FQGNSA. The CDR3 length is 17 residues. Trimming stripped 3 bases from V and 0 bases from J, with 16 bases between. DNA for the CDR3: TGTGCCAGCAGCTTTGGTGTGACAGCAGTTAGCACAGATACGCAGTATTTT. The encoded protein is CASSFGVTAVSTDTQYF.

J is TRBJ2-1 and V is TRBV5-5; D is unresolved. The germline V gene has CDR1 SGHKS and CDR2 YYEKEE (reference sequence). This CDR3 contains 14 residues. Trimming pared 0 bases from V and 7 bases from J, leaving 11 bases between. The chain's CDR3 is CASSLGAELNEQFF. In DNA form, the CDR3 reads TGTGCCAGCAGCTTGGGCGCAGAACTTAATGAGCAGTTCTTC.

This chain links TRBV2 with TRBJ2-1; D unresolved. The CDR3 consists of 14 residues. Trimming left V 7 bases short and J 3 bases short, with 13 bases between. Per germline, CDR1 SNHLY and CDR2 FYNNEI. In nucleotides, the CDR3 is TGTGCCAGCATAGGCCAGATTATCTACAATGAGCAGTTCTTC. This translates into CASIGQIIYNEQFF.

This clonotype was seen repeatedly, ten times or more. V gene TRBV12-3 or TRBV12-4 combines with J gene TRBJ2-1, with a weak D call TRBD1 (6 bases). The CDR3 is 14 amino acids. V gave up 6 bases and J gave up 6 bases, with 15 bases separating them. The CDR3 spells CASSTGTSRNEQFF. The CDR3 DNA is TGTGCCAGCAGCACCGGGACATCCCGCAATGAGCAGTTCTTC.

This chain uses TRBV20-1 with TRBJ1-1; D ambiguous. Germline values: CDR1 DFQATT, CDR2 SNEGSKA (reference sequence). Trimming removed 6 bases at V and 1 base at J, with 12 bases between. This CDR3 spans 13 amino acids. The CDR3 reads CSAIGRGNTEAFF. CDR3 DNA sequence: TGCAGTGCCATAGGGCGAGGGAACACTGAAGCTTTCTTT.

The chain uses TRBV6-2 or TRBV6-3 and TRBJ2-5; D perhaps matches TRBD2 (5 bases). Germline loops: CDR1 MNHEY, CDR2 SVGEGT. This CDR3 has 19 amino acids. The V end lost 5 bases, the J end lost 5 bases, and 30 bases lay between the germline ends. The CDR3 protein is CASSLHVLANSENSETQYF. The CDR3 bases are TGTGCCAGCAGTCTCCACGTCCTAGCCAACTCGGAGAACTCGGAGACCCAGTACTTC.

This clonotype has a count of ten or more. The V call is TRBV10-3, the J call TRBJ2-2; D gene unclear. Trimming cost V 5 bases and J 2 bases, with 0 bases left between them. This CDR3 has 11 residues. CDR1 and CDR2 (germline): ENHRY, SYGVKD. The CDR3 here is CAISNTGELFF. CDR3 sequence (DNA): TGTGCCATCAGTAACACCGGGGAGCTGTTTTTT.

The table lists this clonotype with many counts. The chain recombines TRBV7-9 with TRBJ1-4; D call uncertain. The CDR3 sequence is 14 residues long. Trimming removed 3 bases at V and 0 bases at J, with 5 bases between. Germline values: CDR1 SEHNR, CDR2 FQNEAQ (reference sequence). The CDR3 nucleotides are TGTGCCAGCAGCTTCCGGGCAACTAATGAAAAACTGTTTTTT. Its translation: CASSFRATNEKLFF.

Relative to its sample, this clonotype is medium-sized (0.01 to 0.1%). CDR3 in amino acids: CASSLSGVETQYF. CDR3 coding DNA: TGTGCCAGCAGTTTAAGCGGTGTAGAGACCCAGTACTTC. V is TRBV12-3 or TRBV12-4 and J is TRBJ2-5; tentative D call: TRBD2 (5 bases). Trimming took off 2 bases at V and 4 bases at J, with 8 bases between the two ends. The CDR3 loop spans 13 amino acids.

This clonotype came up a few times. The chain has TRBV6-2 or TRBV6-3 and TRBJ1-1, with D uncertain. CDR3 length: 16 amino acids. Germline loops: CDR1 MNHEY, CDR2 SVGEGT. V was pared by 0 bases and J by 2 bases, with 13 bases between. The CDR3 here is CASSYSVGRLNTEAFF. In DNA form, the CDR3 reads TGTGCCAGCAGTTACTCGGTTGGCAGGCTCAACACTGAAGCTTTCTTT.

CDR3 protein: CASSLTPRQTEAFF. In nucleotides, the CDR3 is TGTGCCAGCAGCTTGACTCCTAGGCAGACTGAAGCTTTCTTT. The chain employs TRBV7-2 and TRBJ1-1; no firm D call. Germline V gene data show CDR1 as SGHTA and CDR2 as FQGNSA. The ends were cut back, 3 bases at V and 5 bases at J, with 13 bases in the middle. The CDR3 contains 14 residues.

This clonotype was picked up a small number of times. V and J are TRBV3-1 and TRBJ1-1, with D possibly matching TRBD1 (5 bases). Germline V CDR1 and CDR2: LGHDT, YNNKEL (reference sequence). The V end was cut by 0 bases, the J end by 4 bases, with 9 bases between. CDR3 size: 14 residues. The CDR3: CASSQDRGATEAFF. The DNA for the CDR3 is TGTGCCAGCAGCCAAGATCGCGGGGCCACTGAAGCTTTCTTT.

The chain couples TRBV24-1 to TRBJ1-4; 9 bases are a match to TRBD1. Germline lookup yields CDR1 KGHDR and CDR2 SFDVKD. V gave up 5 bases and J gave up 8 bases; unmatched junction bases: 5. The CDR3 spans 14 residues. Here the CDR3 reads CATSVGDRAEKLFF. The CDR3 nucleotides read TGTGCCACCAGTGTCGGGGACAGGGCCGAAAAACTGTTTTTT.

The J gene is TRBJ2-1, the V gene TRBV5-1; D might be TRBD1 (6 bases). V lost 1 base and J lost 6, with 14 bases in between. The CDR3 consists of 15 residues. CDR1 and CDR2 (germline): SGHRS, YFSETQ. The CDR3 region has the DNA TGCGCCAGCAGCTTGTCGAGGGTAGGGGGCAATGAGCAGTTCTTC. As protein: CASSLSRVGGNEQFF.

The V call is TRBV7-9, the J call TRBJ1-6; the D is unclear. The germline V and J ends were trimmed by 5 bases and 8 bases, with 7 bases remaining between them. Germline V gene sequence: CDR1 SEHNR, CDR2 FQNEAQ (reference sequence). The CDR3 runs to 12 residues. This CDR3 reads CASSRADSPLHF. CDR3 sequence (DNA): TGTGCCAGCAGCAGGGCGGATTCACCCCTCCACTTT.

V gene TRBV6-1 combines with J gene TRBJ1-6; D is undetermined. Between the trimmed V and J ends, which lost 5 bases and 7 bases, there was a span of 15 bases. The CDR3 loop spans 15 amino acids. CDR1 is MNHNS, CDR2 SASEGT, per germline. In nucleotides, the CDR3 is TGTGCCAGCAGTCGGGAGTACGGTGGCAATTCACCCCTCCACTTT. Its protein is CASSREYGGNSPLHF.

This clonotype has only a few counts. Here the CDR3 reads CASSLRGLELFF. Written as DNA, the CDR3 is TGTGCCAGCAGCTTAAGGGGTCTGGAGCTGTTTTTT. The chain recombines TRBV7-8 with TRBJ2-2, with D maybe TRBD1 (5 bases). There are 12 residues in the CDR3. Trimming took 2 bases from V and 10 from J, leaving 8 bases between them. Germline V gene sequence: CDR1 SGHVS, CDR2 FQNEAQ.

This clonotype occurred a few times. Written as DNA, the CDR3 is TGTGCCAGCAGAGCACAGGATGGCTACACCTTC. Protein product: CASRAQDGYTF. The genes are TRBV6-2 or TRBV6-3 and TRBJ1-2; D perhaps matches TRBD1 (5 bases). CDR3 length equals 11 residues. V was cut by 6 bases and J by 6 bases, with 8 bases left in between. CDR1 and CDR2 from the germline V gene are MNHEY and SVGEGT.

The rearrangement joins TRBV7-6 to TRBJ1-1; possibly TRBD1 for D (6 bases). The V gene's germline CDR1 is SGHVS and CDR2 FNYEAQ. This CDR3 has 14 amino acids. Trimming pared 5 bases from V and 3 bases from J, leaving 13 bases between. For the CDR3, the DNA is TGTGCCAGCAGCCTCCAGGGGTATCACACTGAAGCTTTCTTT. Residues: CASSLQGYHTEAFF.

Ten or more counts support this clonotype. The rearrangement links TRBV12-3 or TRBV12-4 to TRBJ2-3, with 9 bases aligning to TRBD2. This CDR3 is 14 amino acids long. With V trimmed by 5 bases and J by 3 bases, 3 bases remained unmatched. CDR3 in DNA: TGTGCCAGCAGTCCAGCGGGGGGAACAGATACGCAGTATTTT. This sequence encodes CASSPAGGTDTQYF.

About this clonotype: This could be a read error, since a much larger clone is one nucleotide away. Given the absence of the conserved phenylalanine or tryptophan at the CDR3 end, a read error is likely. The chain recombines TRBV6-5 with TRBJ1-1; D unresolved. V was clipped by 2 bases and J by 7 bases, with 17 bases between them. Germline CDR1 is MNHEY and CDR2 is SVGAGI. The CDR3 totals 15 residues. CDR3 residues: CASSYHKMRESEAFC. The CDR3 region has the DNA TGTGCCAGCAGTTACCATAAAATGAGAGAGAGTGAAGCTTTCTGT.

This chain joins TRBV5-6 and TRBJ2-7; possible D gene TRBD2, 5 bases. V lost 3 bases and J lost 9, with 10 bases in between. Germline V gene sequence: CDR1 SGHDT, CDR2 YYEEEE. The CDR3 sequence is 11 residues long. CDR3 loop: CASSSREGQYF. The CDR3 bases are TGTGCCAGCAGCTCCCGGGAAGGGCAGTACTTC.

This chain links TRBV27 with TRBJ2-1, with 9 positions matching TRBD1. The V gene's germline CDR1 is MNHEY and CDR2 SMNVEV (reference sequence). V shed 8 bases and J 7 bases; nucleotides not matched to a gene: 6. CDR3 length: 13 residues. CDR3 bases: TGTGCCAGCCTCGGACAGGGGAGGAATGAGCAGTTCTTC. Translated, it gives CASLGQGRNEQFF.

The chain carries TRBV15 and TRBJ1-2; TRBD1 matches at 8 bases. The CDR3 sequence is 14 residues long. The germline V gene encodes CDR1 LNHNV and CDR2 YYDKDF (reference sequence). V shed 2 bases and J 6 bases; nucleotides not matched to a gene: 5. CDR3 sequence reads: CATSRPDRENGYTF. The CDR3 DNA is TGTGCCACCAGCAGACCGGACAGGGAGAATGGCTACACCTTC.

This clonotype has only a few counts. The chain links TRBV5-6 to TRBJ1-1, with 9 nucleotides matching TRBD1. Germline trimming cut 1 base from V and 4 bases from J; bases unmatched to any gene: 5. This CDR3 contains 15 residues. CDR1 SGHDT and CDR2 YYEEEE come from the germline V gene. CDR3 sequence: CASSLTGGLATEAFF. The DNA of the CDR3 is TGTGCCAGCAGCTTGACAGGGGGCTTGGCCACTGAAGCTTTCTTT.

J is TRBJ2-7 and V is TRBV7-8; D possibly matches TRBD1 or TRBD2 (5 bases each). The CDR3 length is 16 residues. Trimming took off 4 bases at V and 6 bases at J, with 22 bases between the two ends. The germline V gene has CDR1 SGHVS and CDR2 FQNEAQ. This CDR3 is CASSWRAGTLTPEQYF. Here the CDR3 DNA reads TGTGCCAGCAGCTGGCGTGCCGGGACCCTAACTCCCGAGCAGTACTTC. Using reference TRBV7-8 and TRBJ2-7 for the parts outside the CDR3, the full variable domain is GAGVSQSPRYKVAKRGQDVALRCDPISGHVSLFWYQQALGQGPEFLTYFQNEAQLDKSGLPSDRFFAERPEGSVSTLKIQRTQQEDSAVYLCASSWRAGTLTPEQYFGPGTRLTVT.

This clonotype was found a few times. The chain employs TRBV20-1 and TRBJ1-1; D unresolved. The CDR3 totals 14 residues. In germline, CDR1 is DFQATT, CDR2 SNEGSKA (reference sequence). V was shortened by 0 bases and J by 6 bases, with 14 bases between the two germline ends. The CDR3 loop reads CSAREVEGWSEAFF. As DNA, the CDR3 is TGCAGTGCTAGAGAGGTAGAAGGGTGGTCTGAAGCTTTCTTT.